A single sample is the source of the 9 T cell receptor beta chains below, sequenced in a study of blood T cell repertoires in COVID-19. Repertoires were generated with immunoSEQ multiplex PCR, while TCRdb's copy carries only in-frame clones and drops some. The sample lists roughly 250,000 clones, around nine tenths occurring once. The sequencing sample was made of peripheral blood. The receptors originated from a man aged 30-40 years with acute or convalescent COVID-19.

The chain employs TRBV2 and TRBJ1-5; D is ambiguous. The germline V gene encodes CDR1 SNHLY and CDR2 FYNNEI. The CDR3 has 13 amino acids. V shed 1 base and J shed 2 bases, with 3 bases lying between them. The CDR3 DNA follows: TGTGCCAGCAGTGAAGGCGGCAATCAGCCCCAGCATTTT. This encodes CASSEGGNQPQHF.

This chain links TRBV6-5 with TRBJ2-1; no reliable D call. Between the trimmed V and J ends, which lost 3 bases and 9 bases, there was a span of 15 bases. Per the germline V gene, CDR1 is MNHEY and CDR2 is SVGAGI. The CDR3 sequence is 14 residues long. The CDR3 DNA reads as TGTGCCAGCAGTTATCCACTCCTTGGTGGTGAGCAGTTCTTC. Its translation: CASSYPLLGGEQFF.

V and J are TRBV5-1 and TRBJ2-7; 14 nucleotides line up with TRBD2. This CDR3 has 17 amino acids. V shed 4 bases, J shed 2 bases, and the junction held 8 bases outside the gene matches. The germline gives CDR1 SGHRS, CDR2 YFSETQ. Here the CDR3 DNA reads TGCGCCAGCAGCAAAGGGACTAGCGGGGGATTTACCTACGAGCAGTACTTC. Residues: CASSKGTSGGFTYEQYF.

The genes are TRBV6-6 and TRBJ2-5; 10 bases map to TRBD1. V shed 6 bases and J 4 bases; nucleotides not matched to a gene: 8. Per the germline V gene, CDR1 is MNHNY and CDR2 is SVGAGI (reference sequence). This CDR3 spans 15 amino acids. The CDR3 region is CASSRDRGGRETQYF. DNA for the CDR3: TGTGCCAGCAGCCGGGACAGGGGCGGGAGAGAGACCCAGTACTTC.

V and J are TRBV5-1 and TRBJ2-7, with 8 bases identical to TRBD2. Germline-derived CDR1 and CDR2 are SGHRS and YFSETQ. This CDR3 has 15 residues. V gave up 0 bases and J gave up 2 bases; unmatched junction bases: 4. The CDR3 loop reads CASSLGAGGTYEQYF. The CDR3 nucleotides read TGCGCCAGCAGCTTGGGGGCGGGAGGCACCTACGAGCAGTACTTC.

The rearrangement joins TRBV5-1 to TRBJ2-5, with a tentative D call TRBD2 (5 bases). Trimming shortened V by 0 bases and J by 5 bases, and 11 bases separated the two germline ends. The CDR3 length is 14 residues. CDR1 is SGHRS, CDR2 YFSETQ, per germline. The CDR3 spells CASSLVTRVETQYF. The CDR3 coding sequence is TGCGCCAGCAGCTTGGTAACGCGGGTGGAGACCCAGTACTTC.

This rearrangement joins TRBV28 to TRBJ2-7; TRBD2 might be the D (6 bases). V lost 4 bases and J lost 3, with 16 bases in between. Germline V gene sequence: CDR1 MDHEN, CDR2 SYDVKM. There are 15 residues in the CDR3. The CDR3 coding sequence is TGTGCCAGCAGTTCCTCGCACCTAGCGCGCTACGAGCAGTACTTC. Translated, it gives CASSSSHLARYEQYF.

The V and J genes are TRBV28 and TRBJ1-4; a possible D gene is TRBD1 (6 bases). The CDR3 has 16 amino acids. Deletions cut 5 bases from V and 0 bases from J, with 13 bases between. Germline assignment: CDR1 MDHEN and CDR2 SYDVKM. In DNA form, the CDR3 reads TGTGCCAGCAGTATGACAGGACTTGCAACTAATGAAAAACTGTTTTTT. This encodes CASSMTGLATNEKLFF.

The CDR3 region has the DNA TGTGCTAGTGGTCCAGGACATACATACGAGCAGTACTTC. Protein sequence: CASGPGHTYEQYF. The chain combines TRBV12-5 with TRBJ2-7, with TRBD1 as a possible D gene (5 bases). Germline values: CDR1 LGHNT, CDR2 FRNRAP. The CDR3 spans 13 residues. Trimming stripped 5 bases from V and 4 bases from J, with 12 bases between.